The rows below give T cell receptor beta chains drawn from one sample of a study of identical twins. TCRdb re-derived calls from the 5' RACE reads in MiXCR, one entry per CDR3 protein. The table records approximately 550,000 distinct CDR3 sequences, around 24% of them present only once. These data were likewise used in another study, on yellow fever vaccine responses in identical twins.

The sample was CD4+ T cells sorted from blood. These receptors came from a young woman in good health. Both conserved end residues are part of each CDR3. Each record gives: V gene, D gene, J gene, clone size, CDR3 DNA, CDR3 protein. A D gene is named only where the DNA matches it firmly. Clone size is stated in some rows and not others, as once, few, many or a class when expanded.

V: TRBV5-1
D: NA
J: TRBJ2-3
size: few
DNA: TGCGCCAGCCAGGCCCCTGGCACAGATACGCAGTATTTT
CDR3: CASQAPGTDTQYF

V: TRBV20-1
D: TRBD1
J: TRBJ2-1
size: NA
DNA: TGCAGTGCCGCAAGGGACAGAAACAATGAGCAGTTCTTC
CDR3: CSAARDRNNEQFF

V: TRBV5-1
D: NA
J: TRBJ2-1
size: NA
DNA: TGCGCCAGCAGCTTGGCCTTCTCGATGGCATATGAGCAGTTCTTC
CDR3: CASSLAFSMAYEQFF

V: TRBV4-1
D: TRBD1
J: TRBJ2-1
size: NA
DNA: TGCGCCAGCAGCCAAATGTTTACTTCAGGACAGGGGTTAGATGAGCAGTTCTTC
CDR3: CASSQMFTSGQGLDEQFF

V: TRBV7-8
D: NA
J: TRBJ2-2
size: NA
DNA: TGTGCCAGCAGCTTACAGAATTTGAACACCGGGGAGCTGTTTTTT
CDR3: CASSLQNLNTGELFF

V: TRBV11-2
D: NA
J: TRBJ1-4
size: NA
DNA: TGTGCCAGCAGCTTAGGAAGGGCTGAAAAACTGTTTTTT
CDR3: CASSLGRAEKLFF

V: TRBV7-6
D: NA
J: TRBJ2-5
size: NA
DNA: TGTGCCAGCAGCTTAGCTCTATACCCCGGCGGGCGGCACCAAGAGACCCAGTACTTC
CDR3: CASSLALYPGGRHQETQYF

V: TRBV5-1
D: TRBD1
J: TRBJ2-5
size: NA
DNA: TGCGCCAGCAGCTGGTCGACAGGGACCGCCCAAGAGACCCAGTACTTC
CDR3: CASSWSTGTAQETQYF

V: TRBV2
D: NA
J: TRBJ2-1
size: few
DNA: TGTGCCAGCACAGTACGGCAGGGGTTGAATGAGCAGTTCTTC
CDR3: CASTVRQGLNEQFF

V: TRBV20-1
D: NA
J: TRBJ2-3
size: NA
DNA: TGCAGTGTCCCTCAGCAGTATACTAGCACAGATACGCAGTATTTT
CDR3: CSVPQQYTSTDTQYF

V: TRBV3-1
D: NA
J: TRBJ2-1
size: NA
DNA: TGTGCCAGCAGCCCCTGGAGGGAAGGTAATGAGCAGTTCTTC
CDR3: CASSPWREGNEQFF

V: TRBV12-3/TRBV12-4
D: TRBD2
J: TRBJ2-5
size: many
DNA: TGTGCCAGCAGTTGGACTAGCGAAAAAGAGACCCAGTACTTC
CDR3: CASSWTSEKETQYF

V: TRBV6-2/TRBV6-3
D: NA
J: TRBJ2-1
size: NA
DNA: TGTGCCAGCAGTTACGCGGTTGGGTCGAGGGAGCAGTTCTTC
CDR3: CASSYAVGSREQFF

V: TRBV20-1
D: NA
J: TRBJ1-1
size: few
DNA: TGCAGTGCTAGAGATACCACGAACACTGAAGCTTTCTTT
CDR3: CSARDTTNTEAFF

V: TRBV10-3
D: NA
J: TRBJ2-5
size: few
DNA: TGTGCCATCAGTGACAGGGGTATAGAGACCCAGTACTTC
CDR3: CAISDRGIETQYF